A selection of T cell receptor beta chains follows, all from one sample in a study of blood T cell repertoires in COVID-19. Sequencing was performed with immunoSEQ multiplex PCR; in TCRdb, only in-frame clones are kept and a portion is missing. The table shows about 250,000 clones, with approximately 85% occurring only once. Sequences were obtained from PBMCs or T cells enriched from blood (not recorded which). These receptors came from a woman between 50 and 59 years old who had been exposed to COVID-19. The CDR3 runs from the conserved cysteine through the conserved F or W. The D gene is left open where the match is weak. The listing skips clone size in some rows; elsewhere it reads once, few, many or a size class.

>-|TRBV4-3|TRBD2|TRBJ2-1
CASSQDSGGVLYEQFF
TGCGCCAGCAGCCAAGATAGCGGGGGGGTTTTATATGAGCAGTTCTTC
>-|TRBV4-3|-|TRBJ1-3
CASSHNRDTYSGNTIYF
TGCGCCAGCAGCCACAACCGGGACACCTACTCTGGAAACACCATATATTTT
>-|TRBV21-1|-|TRBJ2-2
CASSKAKGMGTEPRSPNTGELFF
TGTGCCAGCAGCAAAGCCAAGGGTATGGGGACAGAGCCCCGTTCGCCGAACACCGGGGAGCTGTTTTTT
>-|TRBV9|TRBD1|TRBJ1-1
CASSVAGQGTRNTEAFF
TGTGCCAGCAGCGTAGCGGGACAGGGAACGAGAAACACTGAAGCTTTCTTT
>-|TRBV14|-|TRBJ1-6
CASSQETNNSPLHF
TGTGCCAGCAGCCAGGAAACTAATAATTCACCCCTCCACTTT
>-|TRBV27|-|TRBJ1-1
CASSLTMNTEAFF
TGTGCCAGCAGTTTGACAATGAACACTGAAGCTTTCTTT
>once|TRBV19|TRBD1|TRBJ2-6
CASSIFRGTGTSGANVLTF
TGTGCCAGTAGTATCTTCAGGGGGACAGGGACCTCTGGGGCCAACGTCCTGACTTTC
>-|TRBV9|TRBD2|TRBJ2-2
CASSARAGGYTGELFF
TGTGCCAGCAGCGCCCGCGCGGGGGGCTACACCGGGGAGCTGTTTTTT
>-|TRBV5-1|-|TRBJ1-1
CASRQDSLNTEAFF
TGCGCCAGCAGACAGGACAGCCTTAACACTGAAGCTTTCTTT
>-|TRBV24-1|TRBD1|TRBJ1-2
CAPRPDRTGGQSSFF
TGTGCCCCCAGACCAGATCGGACAGGAGGCCAATCCTCTTTCTTC
>-|TRBV6-5|-|TRBJ2-7
CASSYSVGLRSYEQYF
TGTGCCAGCAGTTACTCGGTGGGACTGCGTTCCTACGAGCAGTACTTC
>-|TRBV11-2|-|TRBJ1-3
CASSSHRHWRNTIYF
TGTGCCAGCAGCTCTCATCGACACTGGCGAAACACCATATATTTT
>-|TRBV7-2|-|TRBJ1-5
CASSTGTPRPQHF
TGTGCCAGCAGCACAGGGACACCACGGCCCCAGCATTTT
>-|TRBV11-2|-|TRBJ1-2
CASRRPGQKYGYTF
TGTGCCAGCAGACGACCAGGACAGAAATATGGCTACACCTTC
>once|TRBV7-2|-|TRBJ2-2
CASTRQGGTGELFF
TGTGCCAGCACCCGACAGGGAGGTACCGGGGAGCTGTTTTTT
>-|TRBV6-1|-|TRBJ1-5
CASSDTPTYQPQHF
TGTGCCAGCAGTGATACACCCACCTATCAGCCCCAGCATTTT
>few|TRBV5-6|TRBD1|TRBJ1-1
CASSLLGQGNDGTEAFF
TGTGCCAGCAGCTTGTTGGGACAGGGGAACGACGGCACTGAAGCTTTCTTT
>-|TRBV5-6|TRBD1|TRBJ1-2
CASSSGQSYGYTF
TGTGCCAGCAGCTCGGGACAGAGCTATGGCTACACCTTC
>few|TRBV28|-|TRBJ1-5
CASSPIVQGNQPQHF
TGTGCCAGCAGCCCCATCGTGCAGGGCAATCAGCCCCAGCATTTT